One sample yielded the 26 T cell receptor beta chains listed below, sequenced in a study of blood T cells in healthy people across ages. A sample-barcoded 5' primer and a J-beta primer mix were used in a second PCR of about 7 to 12 cycles. TCRdb passed the 5' RACE reads through MiXCR, listing each CDR3 protein once. The sample shows over a million distinct CDR3 sequences, 25% of them seen only once. This sample also appeared in a second study, on T cells of mothers and their children.

Input material: blood. The origin of the receptors is a girl aged 2 to 10 in good health.

The chain is built from TRBV7-2 and TRBJ2-1; 7 bases are a match to TRBD2. The CDR3 is 15 amino acids. V shed 6 bases, J shed 1 base, and the junction held 6 bases outside the gene matches. Per the germline V gene, CDR1 is SGHTA and CDR2 is FQGNSA. CDR3 region: CASRQREHSYNEQFF. Written as DNA, the CDR3 is TGTGCCAGCAGACAGCGGGAACATTCCTACAATGAGCAGTTCTTC.

This clonotype was counted between two and nine times. The chain has TRBV7-9 and TRBJ2-7; D uncertain. Germline CDR1 reads SEHNR; CDR2 reads FQNEAQ (reference sequence). The CDR3 extends over 14 amino acids. The germline V and J ends were trimmed by 6 bases and 2 bases, with 14 bases remaining between them. The CDR3 reads CASSVDPTPYEQYF. CDR3 nucleotide sequence: TGTGCCAGCAGTGTGGACCCGACCCCCTACGAGCAGTACTTC. The full variable domain, completed using reference TRBV7-9 and TRBJ2-7, is DTGVSQNPRHKITKRGQNVTFRCDPISEHNRLYWYRQTLGQGPEFLTYFQNEAQLEKSRLLSDRFSAERPKGSFSTLEIQRTEQGDSAMYLCASSVDPTPYEQYFGPGTRLTVT.

The V gene is TRBV2, the J gene TRBJ2-7; no firm D call. Germline loops: CDR1 SNHLY, CDR2 FYNNEI. There are 14 residues in the CDR3. V was cut by 8 bases and J by 0 bases, with 14 bases left in between. CDR3 sequence: CASVSASDSYEQYF. DNA of the CDR3: TGTGCCAGCGTTTCCGCCTCCGACTCCTACGAGCAGTACTTC.

In this sample, this clonotype turned up a few times. The chain employs TRBV29-1 and TRBJ2-1; no firm D call. This CDR3 contains 13 residues. Trimming took 2 bases from V and 4 from J, leaving 9 bases between them. Germline lookup yields CDR1 SQVTM and CDR2 ANQGSEA. CDR3 in amino acids: CSVETQDYNEQFF. The CDR3, as DNA: TGCAGCGTTGAAACCCAGGATTACAATGAGCAGTTCTTC.

In this sample, this clonotype turned up a few times. The chain employs TRBV7-9 and TRBJ2-7; D could derive from TRBD1 or TRBD2 (5 bases each). Deletions cut 4 bases from V and 0 bases from J, with 19 bases between. The CDR3 contains 17 residues. The V gene's germline CDR1 is SEHNR and CDR2 FQNEAQ (reference sequence). The CDR3 reads CASSSPPRDGTSYEQYF. The CDR3 bases are TGTGCCAGCAGCTCCCCCCCCCGGGACGGGACCTCCTACGAGCAGTACTTC.

A few counts support this clonotype. The chain combines TRBV18 with TRBJ2-7; TRBD2 matches 7 bases. Germline assignment: CDR1 KGHSH and CDR2 LQKENI. Trimming took 8 bases from V and 1 from J; bases not matched to a gene: 5. There are 13 residues in the CDR3. The CDR3 sequence: CASTRGDSYEQYF. The CDR3 nucleotides are TGTGCCAGCACACGGGGGGATTCCTACGAGCAGTACTTC.

V and J are TRBV5-1 and TRBJ2-4, with 10 positions matching TRBD2. The ends lost 2 bases at V and 5 bases at J; junction bases unmatched: 4. The CDR3 is 15 amino acids. CDR1 is SGHRS and CDR2 is YFSETQ in the germline V gene. DNA for the CDR3: TGCGCCAGCAGCTTCGGAGCGGGAGGGCAAAACATTCAGTACTTC. The encoded protein is CASSFGAGGQNIQYF.

This clonotype has just a few counts. V and J are TRBV5-6 and TRBJ2-7, with no clear D. V lost 2 bases, J lost 2 bases, and 8 bases lay in between. The CDR3 is made up of 13 amino acids. Germline V lookup: CDR1 SGHDT, CDR2 YYEEEE. CDR3 loop: CASSFPRPYEQYF. CDR3 bases: TGTGCCAGCAGCTTTCCCAGACCCTACGAGCAGTACTTC.

Notes on this clonotype: One end of the junction fails to match germline, which may point to a read error. The rearrangement uses TRBV29-1 and TRBJ2-3, with D perhaps TRBD1 (5 bases). This CDR3 region has 13 residues. Germline V gene lookup returns CDR1 SQVTM and CDR2 ANQGSEA. DNA of the CDR3: TGCAGCGTTGGGGGCAGGGCGGTGGATACGCCGTATTTT. Residues: CSVGGRAVDTPYF.

The V call is TRBV7-6, the J call TRBJ2-5; D tentatively reads TRBD1 or TRBD2 (7 bases each). The CDR3 has 12 residues. From germline, CDR1 is SGHVS and CDR2 FNYEAQ. V lost 5 bases, J lost 11 bases, and 15 bases lay in between. The CDR3 DNA follows: TGTGCCAGCAGCACACAGGGGAGGGAGCAGTACTTC. Translating gives CASSTQGREQYF.

Here the CDR3 reads CASSLPRKTGELFF. The CDR3 nucleotides are TGTGCCAGCAGTTTACCCAGGAAGACGGGGGAGCTGTTTTTT. The J gene is TRBJ2-2, the V gene TRBV12-3 or TRBV12-4, with D unresolved. Trimming shortened V by 2 bases and J by 8 bases, and 12 bases separated the two germline ends. The CDR3 is 14 residues long.

The J gene is TRBJ1-2, the V gene TRBV6-1; TRBD1 matches 9 bases. Germline V gene sequence: CDR1 MNHNS, CDR2 SASEGT. The CDR3 runs 13 residues. The J segment lost 7 bases and the V segment lost 4 bases, leaving 4 bases of the junction unmatched. The CDR3 reads CASSGRDRAGYTF. CDR3 nucleotides: TGTGCCAGCAGTGGCCGGGACAGGGCTGGCTACACCTTC.

The chain uses TRBV15 and TRBJ2-5; D might be TRBD2 (6 bases). The V gene's germline CDR1 is LNHNV and CDR2 YYDKDF (reference sequence). V was trimmed by 11 bases and J by 5 bases, leaving 21 bases between them. CDR3 size: 14 residues. CDR3 amino acids: CAAESRGGLETQYF. In nucleotides, the CDR3 is TGTGCCGCGGAGTCAAGGGGAGGTCTGGAGACCCAGTACTTC.

This clonotype has only a few counts. The gene calls are TRBV5-1 and TRBJ2-1, with 8 bases identical to TRBD2. Germline CDR1 and CDR2: SGHRS and YFSETQ. The V and J ends lost 10 bases and 8 bases, in that order; junction bases with no gene match: 8. This CDR3 is built from 12 residues. CDR3 nucleotide sequence: TGCGCCGGCGGGGGGCTTAAAGATGAGCAGTTCTTC. This encodes CAGGGLKDEQFF.

The V and J genes are TRBV29-1 and TRBJ2-5; D is undetermined. The end of the DNA is better explained by TRBJ2-7, so the J call may be wrong. There are 12 residues in the CDR3. CDR1 and CDR2 from the germline V gene are SQVTM and ANQGSEA. The CDR3 coding sequence is TGCAGCGTTAATGACGGCGCCTACGAGCAGTACTTC. This gives the protein CSVNDGAYEQYF.

In its sample, this clonotype was seen a few times. One end of the junction fails to match germline, which may point to a read error. The chain combines TRBV24-1 with TRBJ1-6; 9 nucleotides agree with TRBD1. CDR1 and CDR2 (germline): KGHDR, SFDVKD. The CDR3 consists of 21 residues. The CDR3 loop is CTVWGPGQGGRVYPYNSPLHF. In DNA, the CDR3 is TGCACCGTTTGGGGTCCGGGACAGGGAGGAAGAGTGTATCCCTATAATTCACCCCTCCACTTT.

The rearrangement joins TRBV5-1 to TRBJ1-3; TRBD1 might be the D (5 bases). The ends were cut back, 6 bases at V and 2 bases at J, with 15 bases in the middle. CDR3 length: 15 amino acids. CDR1 and CDR2 (germline): SGHRS, YFSETQ. The DNA for the CDR3 is TGCGCCAGCACGCTCGACAGCTTTGCTGGAAACACCATATATTTT. This sequence encodes CASTLDSFAGNTIYF. Full variable domain (rest looked up from reference TRBV5-1 and TRBJ1-3): KAGVTQTPRYLIKTRGQQVTLSCSPISGHRSVSWYQQTPGQGLQFLFEYFSETQRNKGNFPGRFSGRQFSNSRSEMNVSTLELGDSALYLCASTLDSFAGNTIYFGEGSWLTVV.

The chain links TRBV4-1 to TRBJ1-1; D gene unclear. Germline V gene lookup returns CDR1 MGHRA and CDR2 YSYEKL. V was pared by 0 bases and J by 5 bases, with 16 bases between. The CDR3 runs 16 residues. The CDR3: CASSQDIGRRTTEAFF. CDR3 coding DNA: TGCGCCAGCAGCCAAGATATAGGCAGGAGAACGACTGAAGCTTTCTTT.

This chain links TRBV7-9 with TRBJ1-1; weak D call: TRBD1 (6 bases). This CDR3 spans 14 amino acids. Trimming stripped 4 bases from V and 6 bases from J, with 15 bases between. CDR1 SEHNR and CDR2 FQNEAQ come from the germline V gene (reference sequence). The CDR3 spells CASSYGGPVAEAFF. DNA of the CDR3: TGTGCCAGCAGCTACGGGGGCCCAGTGGCTGAAGCTTTCTTT.

The count of this clonotype is one. The rearrangement links TRBV20-1 to TRBJ1-5; maybe TRBD1 (6 bases). Germline values: CDR1 DFQATT, CDR2 SNEGSKA (reference sequence). The CDR3 runs 15 residues. The V and J ends lost 4 bases and 1 base respectively, with 14 bases between them. The CDR3 sequence: CSATYRVKSNQPQHF. CDR3 coding DNA: TGCAGTGCTACCTACAGGGTAAAGAGCAATCAGCCCCAGCATTTT.

The V and J genes are TRBV5-1 and TRBJ2-4; D not resolved. This CDR3 has 12 residues. The V gene's germline CDR1 is SGHRS and CDR2 YFSETQ. Trimming took 6 bases from V and 2 from J, leaving 6 bases between them. The CDR3 nucleotides are TGCGCCAGCACCGGGTCCAAAAACATTCAGTACTTC. Translation gives CASTGSKNIQYF.

This clonotype has more than one count but fewer than ten. At one end the junction does not follow the germline gene, possibly because of a read error. The rearrangement links TRBV6-1 to TRBJ2-3; 8 nucleotides align to TRBD2. Germline V CDR1 and CDR2: MNHNS, SASEGT. The CDR3 is made up of 15 amino acids. CDR3 nucleotide sequence: TGTGCCAGCGGTGAGAGGAGCGGGAGAACAGATACGCAGTATTTT. Its translation is CASGERSGRTDTQYF.

The sample holds a few counts of this clonotype. The chain carries TRBV12-3 or TRBV12-4 and TRBJ1-1; D is possibly TRBD1 (6 bases). Trimming stripped 3 bases from V and 6 bases from J, with 14 bases between. The CDR3 is 14 residues long. The CDR3 nucleotides are TGTGCCAGCAGTTTTTGGCAGGGGACCTCTGAAGCTTTCTTT. Amino acid sequence: CASSFWQGTSEAFF.

This clonotype was seen only a few times. CDR3 region: CATSTIHREGYNEQFF. In DNA, the CDR3 is TGTGCCACCAGCACTATACACAGGGAAGGATACAATGAGCAGTTCTTC. This chain joins TRBV15 and TRBJ2-1, with a weak D call TRBD1 (6 bases). V dropped 4 bases and J dropped 4 bases, with 17 bases sitting between them. The CDR3 loop spans 16 amino acids. Germline-derived CDR1 and CDR2 are LNHNV and YYDKDF (reference sequence).

The chain employs TRBV7-8 and TRBJ2-7; D might be TRBD2 (5 bases). Looked up from germline, CDR1 is SGHVS and CDR2 is FQNEAQ. The CDR3 is made up of 15 amino acids. Trimming took off 4 bases at V and 5 bases at J, with 18 bases between the two ends. CDR3 in amino acids: CASSSARGSRHEQYF. In DNA form, the CDR3 reads TGTGCCAGCAGCTCAGCGCGAGGGAGTAGACACGAGCAGTACTTC.

A few counts support this clonotype. The CDR3 here is CASTSERGTQYF. The CDR3 DNA follows: TGTGCCAGCACCAGCGAACGGGGGACCCAGTACTTC. The chain uses TRBV11-2 and TRBJ2-5; possible D gene TRBD2, 5 bases. Germline loops: CDR1 SGHAT, CDR2 FQNNGV. CDR3 length: 12 residues. V was trimmed by 7 bases and J by 7 bases, leaving 13 bases between them.